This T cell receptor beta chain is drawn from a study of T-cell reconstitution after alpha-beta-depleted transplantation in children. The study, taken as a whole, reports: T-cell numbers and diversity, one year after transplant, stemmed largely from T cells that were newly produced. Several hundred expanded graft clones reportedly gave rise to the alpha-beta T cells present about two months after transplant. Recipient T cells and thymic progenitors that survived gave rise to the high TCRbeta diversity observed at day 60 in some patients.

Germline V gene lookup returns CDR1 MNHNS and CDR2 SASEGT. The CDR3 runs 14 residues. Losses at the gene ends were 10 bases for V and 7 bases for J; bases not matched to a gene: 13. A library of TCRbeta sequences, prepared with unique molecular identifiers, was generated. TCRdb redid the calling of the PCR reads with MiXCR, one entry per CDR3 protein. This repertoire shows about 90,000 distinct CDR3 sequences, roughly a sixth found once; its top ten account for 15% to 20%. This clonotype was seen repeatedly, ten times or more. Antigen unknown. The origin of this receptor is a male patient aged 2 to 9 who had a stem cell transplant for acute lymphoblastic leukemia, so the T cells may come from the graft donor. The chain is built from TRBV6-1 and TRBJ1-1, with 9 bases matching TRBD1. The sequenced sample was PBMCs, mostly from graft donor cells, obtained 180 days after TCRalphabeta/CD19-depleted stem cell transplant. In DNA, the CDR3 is TGTGCCACCGCCTTACAGGGGGCGCAGGGTGAAGCTTTCTTT. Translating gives CATALQGAQGEAFF.